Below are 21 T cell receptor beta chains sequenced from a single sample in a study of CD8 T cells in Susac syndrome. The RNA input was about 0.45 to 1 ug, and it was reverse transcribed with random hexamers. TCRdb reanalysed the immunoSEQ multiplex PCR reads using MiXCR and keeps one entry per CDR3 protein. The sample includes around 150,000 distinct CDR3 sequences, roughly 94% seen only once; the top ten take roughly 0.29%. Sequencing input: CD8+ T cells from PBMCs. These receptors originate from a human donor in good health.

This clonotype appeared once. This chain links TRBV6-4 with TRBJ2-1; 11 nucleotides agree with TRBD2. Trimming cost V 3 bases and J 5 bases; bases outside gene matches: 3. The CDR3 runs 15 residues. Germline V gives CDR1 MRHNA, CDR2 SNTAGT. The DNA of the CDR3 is TGTGCCAGCAGTGATGGGACTAGCGGTCACAATGAGCAGTTCTTC. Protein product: CASSDGTSGHNEQFF.

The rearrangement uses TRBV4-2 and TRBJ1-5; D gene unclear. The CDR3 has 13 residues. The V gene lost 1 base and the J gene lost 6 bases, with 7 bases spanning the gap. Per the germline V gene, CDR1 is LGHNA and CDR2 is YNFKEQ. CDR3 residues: CASSQVWGQPQHF. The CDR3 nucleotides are TGTGCCAGCAGCCAAGTATGGGGTCAGCCCCAGCATTTT.

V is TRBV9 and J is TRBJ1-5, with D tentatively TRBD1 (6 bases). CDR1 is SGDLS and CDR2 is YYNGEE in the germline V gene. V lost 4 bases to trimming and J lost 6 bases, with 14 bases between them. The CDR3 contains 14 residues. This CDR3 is CASSIHREAQPQHF. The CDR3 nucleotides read TGTGCCAGCAGCATCCACAGGGAAGCTCAGCCCCAGCATTTT.

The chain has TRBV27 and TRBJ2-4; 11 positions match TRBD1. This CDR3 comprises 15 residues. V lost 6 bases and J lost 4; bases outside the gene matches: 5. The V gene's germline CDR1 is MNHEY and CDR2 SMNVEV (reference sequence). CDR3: CASRAGQGEKNIQYF. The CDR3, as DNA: TGTGCCAGCAGGGCGGGACAGGGGGAGAAAAACATTCAGTACTTC.

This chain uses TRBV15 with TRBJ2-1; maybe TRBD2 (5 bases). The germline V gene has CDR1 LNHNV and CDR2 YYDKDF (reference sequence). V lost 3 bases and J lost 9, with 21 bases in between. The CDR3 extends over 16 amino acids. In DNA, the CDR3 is TGTGCCACCAGCAGCGTTGCTAGCAGCTACCTCGGTGAGCAGTTCTTC. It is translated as CATSSVASSYLGEQFF.

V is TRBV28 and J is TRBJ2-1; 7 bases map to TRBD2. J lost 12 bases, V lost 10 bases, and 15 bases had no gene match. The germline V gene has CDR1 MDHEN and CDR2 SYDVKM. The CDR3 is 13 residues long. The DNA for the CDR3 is TGTGCCACCCTAAAATCTAGCGGAGGAGGGCAGTTCTTC. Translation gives CATLKSSGGGQFF.

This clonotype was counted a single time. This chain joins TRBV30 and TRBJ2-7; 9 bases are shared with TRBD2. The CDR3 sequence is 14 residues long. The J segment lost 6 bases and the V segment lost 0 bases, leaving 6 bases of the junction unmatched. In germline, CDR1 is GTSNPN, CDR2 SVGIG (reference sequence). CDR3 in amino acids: CAWSVAGGSSEQYF. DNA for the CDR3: TGTGCCTGGAGTGTGGCGGGAGGGAGTAGCGAGCAGTACTTC.

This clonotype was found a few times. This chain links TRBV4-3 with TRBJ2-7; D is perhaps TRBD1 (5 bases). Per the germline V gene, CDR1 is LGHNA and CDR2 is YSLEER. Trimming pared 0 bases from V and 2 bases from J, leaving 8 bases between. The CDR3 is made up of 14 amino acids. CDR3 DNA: TGCGCCAGCAGCCAAGATGGGGCTCCCTACGAGCAGTACTTC. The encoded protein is CASSQDGAPYEQYF.

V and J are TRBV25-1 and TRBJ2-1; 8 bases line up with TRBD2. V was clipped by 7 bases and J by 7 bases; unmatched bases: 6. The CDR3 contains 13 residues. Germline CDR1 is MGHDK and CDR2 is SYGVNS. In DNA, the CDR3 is TGTGCCAGCACTCCCCAGCGGGGGAATGAGCAGTTCTTC. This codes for CASTPQRGNEQFF.

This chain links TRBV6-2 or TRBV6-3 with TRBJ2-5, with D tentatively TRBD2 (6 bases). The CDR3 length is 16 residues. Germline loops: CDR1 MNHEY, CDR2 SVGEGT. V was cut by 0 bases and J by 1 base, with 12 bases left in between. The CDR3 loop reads CASSYSSGALQETQYF. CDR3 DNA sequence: TGTGCCAGCAGTTACTCTAGCGGAGCCCTCCAAGAGACCCAGTACTTC.

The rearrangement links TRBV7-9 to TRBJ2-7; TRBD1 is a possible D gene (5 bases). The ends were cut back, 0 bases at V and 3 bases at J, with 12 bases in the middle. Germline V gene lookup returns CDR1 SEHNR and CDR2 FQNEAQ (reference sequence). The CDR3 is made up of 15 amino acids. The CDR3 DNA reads TGTGCCAGCAGCTTAGCAGCCCCAGGGCTCTACGAGCAGTACTTC. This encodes CASSLAAPGLYEQYF.

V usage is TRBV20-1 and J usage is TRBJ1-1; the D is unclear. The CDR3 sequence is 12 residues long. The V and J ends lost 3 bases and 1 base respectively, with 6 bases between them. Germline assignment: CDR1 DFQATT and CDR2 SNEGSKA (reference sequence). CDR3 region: CSASYRNTEAFF. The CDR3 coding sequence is TGCAGTGCTAGTTACAGGAACACTGAAGCTTTCTTT.

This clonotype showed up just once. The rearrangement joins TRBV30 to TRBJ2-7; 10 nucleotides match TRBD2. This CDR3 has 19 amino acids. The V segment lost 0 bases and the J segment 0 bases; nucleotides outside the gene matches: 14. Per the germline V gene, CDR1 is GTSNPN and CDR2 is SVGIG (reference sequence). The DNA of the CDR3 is TGTGCCTGGAGTGTTTTCTACGCTAGCGGGAGCGGTCGCTCCTACGAGCAGTACTTC. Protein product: CAWSVFYASGSGRSYEQYF.

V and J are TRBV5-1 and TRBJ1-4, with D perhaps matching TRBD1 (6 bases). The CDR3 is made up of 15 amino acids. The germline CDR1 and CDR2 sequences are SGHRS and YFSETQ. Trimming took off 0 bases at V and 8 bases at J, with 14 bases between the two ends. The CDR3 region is CASSLEGQQGEKLFF. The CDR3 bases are TGCGCCAGCAGCTTGGAGGGGCAGCAGGGGGAAAAACTGTTTTTT. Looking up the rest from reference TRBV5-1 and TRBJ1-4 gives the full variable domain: KAGVTQTPRYLIKTRGQQVTLSCSPISGHRSVSWYQQTPGQGLQFLFEYFSETQRNKGNFPGRFSGRQFSNSRSEMNVSTLELGDSALYLCASSLEGQQGEKLFFGSGTQLSVL.

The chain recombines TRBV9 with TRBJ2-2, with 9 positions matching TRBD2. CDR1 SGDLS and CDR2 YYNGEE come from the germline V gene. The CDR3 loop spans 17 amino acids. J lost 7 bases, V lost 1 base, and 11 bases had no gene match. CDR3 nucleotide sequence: TGTGCCAGCAGCGTATCGGCGGGAGGGCCTGTTGTCGGGGAGCTGTTTTTT. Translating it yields CASSVSAGGPVVGELFF.

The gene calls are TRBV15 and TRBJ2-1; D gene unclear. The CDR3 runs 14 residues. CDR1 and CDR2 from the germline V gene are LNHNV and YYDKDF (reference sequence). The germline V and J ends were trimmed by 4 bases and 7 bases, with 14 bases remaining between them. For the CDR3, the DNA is TGTGCCACCAGCACGCGTGGCGCCCAAAATGAGCAGTTCTTC. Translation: CATSTRGAQNEQFF.

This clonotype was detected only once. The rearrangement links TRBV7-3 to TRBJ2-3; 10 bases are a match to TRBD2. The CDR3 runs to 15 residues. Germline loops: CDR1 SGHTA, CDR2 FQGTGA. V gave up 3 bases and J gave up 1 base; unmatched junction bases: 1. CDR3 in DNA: TGTGCCAGCAGCTTCACTAGCGGGGGCACAGATACGCAGTATTTT. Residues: CASSFTSGGTDTQYF.

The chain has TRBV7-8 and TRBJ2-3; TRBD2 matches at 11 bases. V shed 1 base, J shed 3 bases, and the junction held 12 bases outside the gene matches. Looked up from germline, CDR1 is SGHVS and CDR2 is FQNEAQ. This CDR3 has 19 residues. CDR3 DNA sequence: TGTGCCAGCAGCTTAGAGGGGACTAGCGGCTACCAACCAACAGATACGCAGTATTTT. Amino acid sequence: CASSLEGTSGYQPTDTQYF.

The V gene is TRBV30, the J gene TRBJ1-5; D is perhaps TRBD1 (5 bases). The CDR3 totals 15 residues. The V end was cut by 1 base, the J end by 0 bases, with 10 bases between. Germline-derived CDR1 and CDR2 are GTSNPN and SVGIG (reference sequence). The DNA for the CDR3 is TGTGCCTGGAGTGACGGGACTAATAGCAATCAGCCCCAGCATTTT. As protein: CAWSDGTNSNQPQHF.

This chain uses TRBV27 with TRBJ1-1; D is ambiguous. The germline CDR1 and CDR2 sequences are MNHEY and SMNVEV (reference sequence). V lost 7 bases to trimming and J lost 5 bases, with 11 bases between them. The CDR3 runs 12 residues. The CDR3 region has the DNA TGTGCCAGCACCAGCGGTGGGACTGAAGCTTTCTTT. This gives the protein CASTSGGTEAFF.

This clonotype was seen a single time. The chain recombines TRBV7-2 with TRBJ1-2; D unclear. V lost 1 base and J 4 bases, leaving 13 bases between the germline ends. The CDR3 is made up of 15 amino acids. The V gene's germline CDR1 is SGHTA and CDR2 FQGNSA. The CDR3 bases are TGTGCCAGCAGCTTAGGCCCTCGCAGCCCCTATGGCTACACCTTC. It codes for CASSLGPRSPYGYTF.